These 8 T cell receptor beta chains were sequenced from one sample in a study of vaccination and CD4 T cells after COVID-19. Time point of the sample: late sampling 161 to 241 days after vaccination in a few convalescent patients. TCRdb itself ran the PCR reads through MiXCR, one entry per CDR3 protein. There are roughly 30,000 distinct CDR3 sequences in the sample; under 65% occur only once, and around 5.5% lies in the top ten. The starting material was CD4+ T cells from blood, obtained about 7 months after SARS-CoV-2 vaccination. The receptors derive from a human donor who had recovered from COVID-19.

The rearrangement uses TRBV27 and TRBJ2-3; no clear D. V was trimmed by 6 bases and J by 5 bases, leaving 18 bases between them. The V gene's germline CDR1 is MNHEY and CDR2 SMNVEV (reference sequence). The CDR3 spans 15 residues. The CDR3 DNA is TGTGCCAGCAGACTACTAAGCGCCCCGCGAGATACGCAGTATTTT. This sequence encodes CASRLLSAPRDTQYF.

The genes are TRBV20-1 and TRBJ1-1, with 8 nucleotides matching TRBD1. The V gene's germline CDR1 is DFQATT and CDR2 SNEGSKA (reference sequence). Germline trimming cut 4 bases from V and 4 bases from J; bases unmatched to any gene: 8. This CDR3 has 14 residues. CDR3 DNA sequence: TGCAGTGCTAAGACAGGGGAAAGGATCACTGAAGCTTTCTTT. Protein sequence: CSAKTGERITEAFF.

The chain uses TRBV7-9 and TRBJ2-2; D remains unclear. The CDR3 contains 13 residues. V dropped 5 bases and J dropped 3 bases, with 7 bases sitting between them. Germline values: CDR1 SEHNR, CDR2 FQNEAQ (reference sequence). The CDR3 here is CASSRRYTGELFF. The CDR3, as DNA: TGTGCCAGCAGCCGCAGGTACACCGGGGAGCTGTTTTTT.

The chain employs TRBV27 and TRBJ2-2; 10 bases are a match to TRBD2. Trimming cost V 3 bases and J 8 bases; bases outside gene matches: 6. CDR3 size: 15 residues. The V gene's germline CDR1 is MNHEY and CDR2 SMNVEV (reference sequence). Here the CDR3 reads CASSLMIAGGGELFF. The CDR3 DNA sequence: TGTGCCAGCAGTTTGATGATAGCGGGAGGTGGGGAGCTGTTTTTT.

In this sample, this clonotype turned up once. V gene TRBV28 combines with J gene TRBJ1-2; 9 positions agree with TRBD1. This CDR3 has 17 residues. CDR1 and CDR2 from the germline V gene are MDHEN and SYDVKM. The J segment lost 6 bases and the V segment lost 6 bases, leaving 17 bases of the junction unmatched. The DNA for the CDR3 is TGTGCCAGCAGATATCTTCTTACGGGACAGGGAATGCATGGCTACACCTTC. Its protein product is CASRYLLTGQGMHGYTF.

The table lists this clonotype with a count of one. This sequence joins TRBV7-2 and TRBJ1-2; D may be TRBD1 (6 bases). V dropped 2 bases and J dropped 3 bases, with 13 bases sitting between them. Germline loops: CDR1 SGHTA, CDR2 FQGNSA. This CDR3 has 15 amino acids. The CDR3 bases are TGTGCCAGCAGCTTATGGGAGGGGGTGGACTATGGCTACACCTTC. It translates to CASSLWEGVDYGYTF.

The V and J genes are TRBV7-6 and TRBJ1-1, with D uncertain. This CDR3 region has 14 residues. Trimming took off 0 bases at V and 6 bases at J, with 11 bases between the two ends. The germline gives CDR1 SGHVS, CDR2 FNYEAQ. For the CDR3, the DNA is TGTGCCAGCAGCTTAGCGTACAGCAAGTCTGAAGCTTTCTTT. This codes for CASSLAYSKSEAFF.

This clonotype was counted only a few times. The chain employs TRBV6-1 and TRBJ2-5; 9 bases match TRBD1. The CDR3 length is 16 residues. Germline V CDR1 and CDR2: MNHNS, SASEGT. V trimming: 6 bases; J trimming: 0 bases; junction bases outside the gene matches: 8. DNA of the CDR3: TGTGCCAGCAGAATAACCGGGACAGGGAACCAAGAGACCCAGTACTTC. It yields the protein CASRITGTGNQETQYF.